This T cell receptor beta chain was observed in a study of CD8+CD57+ T cells in acquired aplastic anemia (dated by TCRdb to the late 2010s). Describing the broader study: DNA extracted from sorted CD4+ and CD8+ cells had a mean of around 3 ug, with a range of 0.2 to 27.4 ug. CD8+CD57+ expansion was defined as frequency above the mean frequency observed in healthy subjects. The investigation overall reported the following: Fewer than 30 CD8+ CDR3 sequences were found in both patients and controls but appeared to be highly expressed in patients and within the immunodominant clones of the patients. No significant difference in CD8+ Simpson's diversity was found between patients and healthy controls (P=0.060).

Including the terminal cysteine and phenylalanine, the CDR3 comprises 14 residues. Of the read, only the CDR3 DNA is kept; its 42 bases are in frame from base 1. The germline V gene sets CDR1 to SGHAT and CDR2 to FQNNGV. Trimming removed 3 bases from V and 11 bases from J; the gene matches leave 10 bases unexplained. Genomic DNA served as template for TCR beta VDJ combination and CDR3 sequence profiling. An Illumina HiSeq 2000 was used for TCR repertoire sequencing. The study's processing was this. TRBV/TRBJ rearrangement plots, CDR3 size and DJ length profiles, and Simpson's diversity index were used to assess repertoires. Whichever DNA sequence was most abundant in the deep sequencing data was defined as the immunodominant clone. CDR3 amino acid sequences were screened for sharing across subjects and compared with published repertoires and the VDJdb database. Using fastp trimming at Q25 and MiXCR clonotype assembly, TCRdb reanalyzed the public sequencing data and kept in-frame beta chains. Every CDR3 protein is listed once, alongside the most common genes and DNA of its rows. None of the V and J calls come from the authors' own analysis; TCRdb made them. The sample table lists approximately 220,000 distinct CDR3 sequences, approximately 51% of them with a count of one. The biggest ten clones account for 15% to 20% of the sample.

Flow cytometry had shown CD8+CD57+ cell expansion in the patients selected for sequencing. Every patient had a diagnosis of severe acquired aplastic anemia based on International Study of Aplastic Anemia and Agranulocytosis and Camitta criteria. At the time blood was sampled, none of the patients had received any therapy. The study deep-sequenced TCR repertoires of sorted CD4+ and CD8+ blood T cells from severe aplastic anemia patients and healthy subjects. Patients were enrolled under clinicaltrials.gov protocols 00001620, 01623167, 00001397, 00071045, 00081523 and 00961064 in the USA. Ficoll-Paque density gradient centrifugation was used to isolate peripheral blood mononuclear cells. Before DNA extraction, CD4+ and CD8+ T cells were sorted with FACS or magnetic beads. This clonotype was recorded at least ten times. Its recognized antigen is unknown. There are no base qualities to consult, and no much larger clone falls within one base.

The rearranged chain carries TRBV11-2 and TRBJ1-2; 9 junctional bases match TRBD1. The sequence was collected from a human donor with aplastic anemia. The sample taken for sequencing was sorted CD4+, CD8+, or CD8+CD57+ T cells (not recorded which) from PBMCs. The bases are TGTGCCAGCAGCTTGGACAGGGGTCCTATTGGGTACACCTTC. This encodes CASSLDRGPIGYTF.